The text below deals with one T cell receptor beta chain. TCRdb's table, derived via immunoSEQ multiplex PCR, lists solely in-frame clones and lacks some. The sample lists more than 90,000 clones; 81% were seen once. This record belongs to a study of radiotherapy plus CTLA-4 blockade in lung cancer. CDR1 is SGHTA, CDR2 FQGNSA, per germline. The CDR3 sequence is 17 residues long. V lost 7 bases to trimming and J lost 4 bases; unmatched junction nucleotides: 18. The sequencing here drew on peripheral blood, taken from a patient treated with radiotherapy plus ipilimumab. The source of this sequence is a human donor with non-small cell lung cancer that progressed on radiotherapy plus ipilimumab. Some clones in this sample may be carry-over from other donors' samples. The chain uses TRBV7-2 and TRBJ1-1, with TRBD1 matching over 7 bases. This chain's CDR3 is CASNPAKGQTLGTEAFF. In DNA form, the CDR3 reads TGTGCCAGCAACCCCGCGAAGGGACAGACCCTGGGCACTGAAGCTTTCTTT.